Following are 15 T cell receptor beta chains from one sample sequenced in a study of blood T cell repertoires in COVID-19. Generated by immunoSEQ multiplex PCR, the TCRdb table keeps only in-frame clones and is missing some. The sample yields about 270,000 clones, about 86% seen once. The sequencing input was peripheral blood. Receptor source: a woman in her thirties with COVID-19, enrolled during active disease.

This clone was seen a handful of times. The CDR3 bases are TGTGCCAGCAATCAGCGGCCAGATTCACCCCTCCACTTT. This encodes CASNQRPDSPLHF. The V and J genes are TRBV28 and TRBJ1-6, with D unresolved. Trimming stripped 7 bases from V and 8 bases from J, with 12 bases between. Per the germline V gene, CDR1 is MDHEN and CDR2 is SYDVKM. The CDR3 consists of 13 residues.

The rearrangement uses TRBV3-1 (or the pseudogene TRBV3-2) and TRBJ1-4, with D maybe TRBD1 (6 bases). Trimming stripped 3 bases from V and 8 bases from J, with 10 bases between. Germline V gene sequence: CDR1 LGHDT, CDR2 YNNKEL (reference sequence). The CDR3 is 13 amino acids. CDR3: CASSQLRGEKLFF. DNA of the CDR3: TGTGCCAGCAGCCAGTTGAGGGGGGAAAAACTGTTTTTT.

The gene calls are TRBV6-5 and TRBJ1-4, with 10 nucleotides matching TRBD1. The CDR3 covers 14 residues. CDR1 is MNHEY and CDR2 is SVGAGI in the germline V gene. The junction had 2 bases not matched to a gene; V was cut back by 2 bases and J by 8 bases. CDR3 sequence (DNA): TGTGCCAGCAGTTACGACAGGGGGCGCGAAAAACTGTTTTTT. It encodes CASSYDRGREKLFF.

The chain has TRBV5-4 and TRBJ2-5; 7 positions match TRBD2. J gave up 1 base and V 1 base, and 1 base lay outside the gene matches. The CDR3 covers 14 residues. Germline CDR1 SGHNT, CDR2 YYREEE (reference sequence). In nucleotides, the CDR3 is TGTGCCAGCAGCTTGAGACTAGCCCAAGAGACCCAGTACTTC. This codes for CASSLRLAQETQYF.

The CDR3 region has the DNA TGTGCCAGTAGTAGCGTCCCGGGACTAGCGGGGGGGCCCCGGGAGACCCAGTACTTC. This encodes CASSSVPGLAGGPRETQYF. The chain has TRBV19 and TRBJ2-5; 16 bases line up with TRBD2. V was clipped by 4 bases and J by 5 bases; unmatched bases: 13. Per the germline V gene, CDR1 is LNHDA and CDR2 is SQIVND (reference sequence). This CDR3 has 19 residues.

This clone is a singleton in its sample. The V and J genes are TRBV6-5 and TRBJ2-3; D is uncertain. The germline CDR1 and CDR2 sequences are MNHEY and SVGAGI. Trimming took off 5 bases at V and 6 bases at J, with 12 bases between the two ends. The CDR3 has 13 amino acids. CDR3 sequence (DNA): TGTGCCAGCAGTCCCTCATCGCGGGATACGCAGTATTTT. Its protein is CASSPSSRDTQYF.

The table lists this clone with a count of one. The chain has TRBV28 and TRBJ2-1; 8 bases align to TRBD1. Per germline, CDR1 MDHEN and CDR2 SYDVKM. The CDR3 is made up of 15 amino acids. Trimming removed 0 bases from V and 6 bases from J; junction bases left unmatched: 4. The CDR3 sequence: CASSLWTGVSNEQFF. The CDR3 nucleotides read TGTGCCAGCAGTTTATGGACAGGGGTATCCAATGAGCAGTTCTTC.

V and J are TRBV7-2 and TRBJ2-2; 7 bases align to TRBD2. The CDR3 runs to 15 residues. V lost 2 bases and J lost 7; bases outside the gene matches: 7. The V gene's germline CDR1 is SGHTA and CDR2 FQGNSA. CDR3: CASSLRRGYSGELFF. The CDR3, as DNA: TGTGCCAGCAGCTTACGGCGGGGGTATAGCGGGGAGCTGTTTTTT.

The chain combines TRBV7-9 with TRBJ2-6; TRBD2 matches 7 bases. V gave up 1 base and J gave up 0 bases; unmatched junction bases: 9. This CDR3 comprises 19 residues. Germline V CDR1 and CDR2: SEHNR, FQNEAQ (reference sequence). CDR3 loop: CASSLGVAGTTSGANVLTF. The CDR3 DNA reads TGTGCCAGCAGCTTAGGGGTAGCGGGCACGACCTCTGGGGCCAACGTCCTGACTTTC. The variable domain in full, completed from reference TRBV7-9 and TRBJ2-6, reads DTGVSQNPRHKITKRGQNVTFRCDPISEHNRLYWYRQTLGQGPEFLTYFQNEAQLEKSRLLSDRFSAERPKGSFSTLEIQRTEQGDSAMYLCASSLGVAGTTSGANVLTFGAGSRLTVL.

The rearrangement uses TRBV9 and TRBJ2-5, with TRBD1 matching over 9 bases. CDR1 and CDR2 from the germline V gene are SGDLS and YYNGEE. The CDR3 sequence is 15 residues long. With 0 bases clipped from V and 7 bases from J, the junction kept 7 bases outside the gene matches. CDR3 residues: CASSVAGQGKGTQYF. The CDR3 DNA sequence: TGTGCCAGCAGCGTAGCTGGACAGGGGAAGGGGACCCAGTACTTC.

The chain recombines TRBV5-4 with TRBJ1-2; 9 bases match TRBD1. This CDR3 has 15 residues. CDR1 SGHNT and CDR2 YYREEE come from the germline V gene (reference sequence). The ends lost 4 bases at V and 8 bases at J; junction bases unmatched: 12. As DNA, the CDR3 is TGTGCCAGCAGCCTGGTTTTGGGACAGGGCGGAGGCTACACCTTC. Its translation: CASSLVLGQGGGYTF.

V is TRBV4-1 and J is TRBJ1-6; tentative D call: TRBD1 (5 bases). The CDR3 consists of 14 residues. Germline V gene data show CDR1 as MGHRA and CDR2 as YSYEKL. The V gene lost 2 bases and the J gene lost 8 bases, with 10 bases spanning the gap. CDR3 amino acids: CASSQYPGDSPLHF. DNA of the CDR3: TGCGCCAGCAGCCAATACCCGGGGGATTCACCCCTCCACTTT.

The chain employs TRBV5-4 and TRBJ2-1; 12 bases are a match to TRBD2. The CDR3 totals 14 residues. Germline V gene lookup returns CDR1 SGHNT and CDR2 YYREEE (reference sequence). V was clipped by 4 bases and J by 7 bases; unmatched bases: 3. The CDR3 sequence: CASSLGLAGNEQFF. Written as DNA, the CDR3 is TGTGCCAGCAGCCTAGGACTAGCGGGGAATGAGCAGTTCTTC.

This sequence joins TRBV5-8 and TRBJ1-5; D uncertain. Per the germline V gene, CDR1 is SGHTS and CDR2 is YDEGEE. There are 15 residues in the CDR3. V was pared by 4 bases and J by 3 bases, with 14 bases between. CDR3 sequence reads: CASSLIQLHNQPQHF. The CDR3 DNA is TGTGCCAGCAGCCTGATACAGCTGCACAATCAGCCCCAGCATTTT.

V usage is TRBV5-1 and J usage is TRBJ2-3; 8 bases line up with TRBD2. Germline values: CDR1 SGHRS, CDR2 YFSETQ. J lost 2 bases, V lost 3 bases, and 5 bases had no gene match. The CDR3 contains 15 residues. The CDR3 DNA reads as TGCGCCAGCAGCTCCCAACTAGCGGACACAGATACGCAGTATTTT. As protein: CASSSQLADTDTQYF. Complete variable domain (other parts from reference TRBV5-1 and TRBJ2-3): KAGVTQTPRYLIKTRGQQVTLSCSPISGHRSVSWYQQTPGQGLQFLFEYFSETQRNKGNFPGRFSGRQFSNSRSEMNVSTLELGDSALYLCASSSQLADTDTQYFGPGTRLTVL.